This TCR beta chain derives from a study of breast tumors, draining lymph nodes, adjacent tissues. Study-wide findings and caveats: Tumor and nontumor repertoires were significantly more similar in luminal-like than in basal-like breast cancer. Tumor TCR diversity was below lymph nodes but above nontumor tissue.

One entry per CDR3 protein, called by TCRdb with MiXCR from the multiplex PCR reads. The sample holds roughly 17,000 distinct CDR3 sequences; 63% are singletons and the top ten take approximately 20%. This clonotype occurred a few times. The antigen is undetermined. Sequencing used tumor-adjacent breast tissue. This receptor was taken from a female donor with breast cancer. Some clones in this sample may be carry-over from other donors' samples.

CDR3 coding DNA: TGTGCCAGCAGCTTAGTGCAGGGCCCCTCCTACGAGCAGTACTTC. Its protein is CASSLVQGPSYEQYF. The V call is TRBV7-8, the J call TRBJ2-7, with D possibly TRBD1 on 5 matching bases. This CDR3 spans 15 amino acids. V lost 1 base, J lost 0 bases, and 10 bases lay in between. The germline gives CDR1 SGHVS, CDR2 FQNEAQ.